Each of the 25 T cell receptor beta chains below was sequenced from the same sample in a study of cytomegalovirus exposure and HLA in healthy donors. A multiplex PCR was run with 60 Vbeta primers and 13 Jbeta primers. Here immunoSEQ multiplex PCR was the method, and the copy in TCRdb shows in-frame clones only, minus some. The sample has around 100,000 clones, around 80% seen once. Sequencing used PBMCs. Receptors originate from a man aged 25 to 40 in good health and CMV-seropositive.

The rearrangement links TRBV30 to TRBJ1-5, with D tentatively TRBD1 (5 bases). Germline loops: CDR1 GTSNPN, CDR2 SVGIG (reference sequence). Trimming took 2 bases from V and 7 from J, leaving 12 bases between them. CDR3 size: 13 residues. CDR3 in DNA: TGTGCCTGGAGTCCAGGGTATCCCCAGCCCCAGCATTTT. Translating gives CAWSPGYPQPQHF. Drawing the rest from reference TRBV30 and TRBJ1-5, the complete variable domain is SQTIHQWPATLVQPVGSPLSLECTVEGTSNPNLYWYRQAAGRGLQLLFYSVGIGQISSEVPQNLSASRPQDRQFILSSKKLLLSDSGFYLCAWSPGYPQPQHFGDGTRLSIL.

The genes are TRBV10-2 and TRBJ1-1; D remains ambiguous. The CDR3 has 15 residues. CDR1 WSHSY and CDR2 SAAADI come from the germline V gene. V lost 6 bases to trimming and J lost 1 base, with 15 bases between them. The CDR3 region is CASSRPALGNTEAFF. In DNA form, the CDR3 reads TGCGCCAGCAGCAGGCCTGCCTTGGGGAACACTGAAGCTTTCTTT.

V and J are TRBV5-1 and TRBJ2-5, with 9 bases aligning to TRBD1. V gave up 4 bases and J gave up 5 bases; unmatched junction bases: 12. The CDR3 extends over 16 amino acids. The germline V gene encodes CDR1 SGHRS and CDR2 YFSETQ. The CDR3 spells CASSPSQGARVETQYF. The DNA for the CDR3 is TGCGCCAGCAGCCCCTCACAGGGGGCCCGGGTGGAGACCCAGTACTTC.

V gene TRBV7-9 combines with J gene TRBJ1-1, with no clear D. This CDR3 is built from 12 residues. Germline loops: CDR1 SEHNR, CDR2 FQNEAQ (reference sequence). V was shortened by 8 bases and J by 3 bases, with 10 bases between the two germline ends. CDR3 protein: CASQTPDTEAFF. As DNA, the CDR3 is TGTGCCAGCCAAACCCCAGACACTGAAGCTTTCTTT.

This CDR3 reads CASSLANSRGVGNEQFF. The CDR3 nucleotides are TGTGCCAGCAGCTTGGCCAACTCGCGGGGTGTCGGGAATGAGCAGTTCTTC. This chain connects TRBV5-6 to TRBJ2-1; maybe TRBD2 (6 bases). Looked up from germline, CDR1 is SGHDT and CDR2 is YYEEEE. CDR3 length: 17 residues. Trimming removed 0 bases from V and 7 bases from J, with 20 bases in between. Drawing the rest from reference TRBV5-6 and TRBJ2-1, the complete variable domain is DAGVTQSPTHLIKTRGQQVTLRCSPKSGHDTVSWYQQALGQGPQFIFQYYEEEERQRGNFPDRFSGHQFPNYSSELNVNALLLGDSALYLCASSLANSRGVGNEQFFGPGTRLTVL.

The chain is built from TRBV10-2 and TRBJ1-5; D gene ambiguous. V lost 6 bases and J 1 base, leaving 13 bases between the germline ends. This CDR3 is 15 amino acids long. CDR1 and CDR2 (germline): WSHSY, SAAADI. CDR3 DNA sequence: TGCGCCAGCAGGCCTAATCGGGAGAGCAATCAGCCCCAGCATTTT. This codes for CASRPNRESNQPQHF.

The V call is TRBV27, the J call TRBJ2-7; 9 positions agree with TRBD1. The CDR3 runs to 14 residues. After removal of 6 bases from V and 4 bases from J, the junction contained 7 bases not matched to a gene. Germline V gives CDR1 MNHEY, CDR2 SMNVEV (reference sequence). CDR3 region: CASSVGTGRYEQYF. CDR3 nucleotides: TGTGCCAGCAGCGTCGGGACAGGGAGGTACGAGCAGTACTTC.

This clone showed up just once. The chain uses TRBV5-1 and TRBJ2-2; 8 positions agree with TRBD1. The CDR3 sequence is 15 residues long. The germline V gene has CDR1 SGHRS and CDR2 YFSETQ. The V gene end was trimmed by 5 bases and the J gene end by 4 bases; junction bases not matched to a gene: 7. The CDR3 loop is CASREDRAGTGELFF. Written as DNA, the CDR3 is TGCGCCAGCAGAGAGGACAGGGCGGGCACCGGGGAGCTGTTTTTT.

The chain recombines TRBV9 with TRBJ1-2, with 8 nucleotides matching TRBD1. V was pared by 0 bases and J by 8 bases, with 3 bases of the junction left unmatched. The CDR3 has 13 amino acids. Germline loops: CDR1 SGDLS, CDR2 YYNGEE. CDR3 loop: CASSVGRTGGYTF. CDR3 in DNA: TGTGCCAGCAGCGTAGGACGGACAGGGGGCTACACCTTC.

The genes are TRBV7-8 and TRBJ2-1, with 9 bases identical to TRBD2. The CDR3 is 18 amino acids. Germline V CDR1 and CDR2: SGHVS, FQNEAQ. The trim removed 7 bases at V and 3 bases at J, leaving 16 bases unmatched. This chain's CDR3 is CASTTSFASGVVYNEQFF. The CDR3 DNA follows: TGTGCCAGCACCACATCGTTCGCTAGCGGGGTGGTCTACAATGAGCAGTTCTTC.

CDR3 DNA sequence: TGTGCCAGCAGCTGGGGACTAGCGGGGGGGCGTGAGCAGTACTTC. Protein: CASSWGLAGGREQYF. This chain connects TRBV5-4 to TRBJ2-7; 16 bases are a match to TRBD2. The CDR3 length is 15 residues. Germline CDR1 SGHNT, CDR2 YYREEE (reference sequence). Germline trimming cut 3 bases from V and 7 bases from J; bases unmatched to any gene: 4.

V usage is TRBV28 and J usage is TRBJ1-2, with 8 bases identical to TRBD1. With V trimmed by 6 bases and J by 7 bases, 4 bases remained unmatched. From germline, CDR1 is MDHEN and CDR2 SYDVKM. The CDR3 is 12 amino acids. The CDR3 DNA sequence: TGTGCCAGCAGACGGACAGGGATTGGCTACACCTTC. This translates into CASRRTGIGYTF.

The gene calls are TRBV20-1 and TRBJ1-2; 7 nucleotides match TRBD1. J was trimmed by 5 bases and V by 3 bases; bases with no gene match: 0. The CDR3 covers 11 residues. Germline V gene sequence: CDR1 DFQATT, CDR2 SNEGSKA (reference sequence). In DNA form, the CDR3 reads TGCAGTGCTAGGACAGGGTATGGCTACACCTTC. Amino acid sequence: CSARTGYGYTF.

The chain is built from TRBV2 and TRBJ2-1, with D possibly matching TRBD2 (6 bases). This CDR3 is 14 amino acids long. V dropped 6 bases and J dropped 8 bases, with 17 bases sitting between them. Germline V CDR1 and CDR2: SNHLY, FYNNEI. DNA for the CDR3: TGTGCCAGCAGGACTAGTGAAATAATCGATGAGCAGTTCTTC. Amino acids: CASRTSEIIDEQFF.

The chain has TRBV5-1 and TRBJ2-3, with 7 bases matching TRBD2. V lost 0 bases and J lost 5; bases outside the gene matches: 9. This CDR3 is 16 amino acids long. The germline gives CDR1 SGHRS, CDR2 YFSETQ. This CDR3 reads CASSLATSALGDTQYF. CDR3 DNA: TGCGCCAGCAGCTTGGCCACTAGCGCCCTCGGAGATACGCAGTATTTT.

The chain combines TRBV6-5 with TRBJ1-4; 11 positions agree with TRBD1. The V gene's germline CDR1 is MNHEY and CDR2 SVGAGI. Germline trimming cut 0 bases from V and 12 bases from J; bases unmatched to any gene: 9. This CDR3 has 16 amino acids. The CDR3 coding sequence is TGTGCCAGCAGTTACTCGGCCTCGGGACAGGGGGGAGAACTGTTTTTT. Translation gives CASSYSASGQGGELFF.

CDR3 sequence reads: CASSFQAASTDTQYF. CDR3 nucleotides: TGCGCCAGCAGCTTCCAGGCAGCTAGCACAGATACGCAGTATTTT. The gene calls are TRBV5-1 and TRBJ2-3; no firm D call. The V and J ends lost 2 bases and 0 bases respectively, with 10 bases between them. Germline V lookup: CDR1 SGHRS, CDR2 YFSETQ. This CDR3 is 15 amino acids long.

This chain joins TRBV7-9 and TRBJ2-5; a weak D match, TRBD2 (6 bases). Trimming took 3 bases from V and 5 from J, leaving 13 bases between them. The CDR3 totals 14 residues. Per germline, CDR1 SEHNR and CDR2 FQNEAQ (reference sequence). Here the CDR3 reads CASSFRLGIETQYF. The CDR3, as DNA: TGTGCCAGCAGCTTTAGACTAGGGATTGAGACCCAGTACTTC.

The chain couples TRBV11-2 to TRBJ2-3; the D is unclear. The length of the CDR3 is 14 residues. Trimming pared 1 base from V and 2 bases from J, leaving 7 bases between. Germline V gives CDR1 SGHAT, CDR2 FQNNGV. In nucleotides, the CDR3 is TGTGCCAGCAGCTTAGGGGCACACACAGATACGCAGTATTTT. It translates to CASSLGAHTDTQYF.

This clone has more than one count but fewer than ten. The CDR3 bases are TGTGCCAGCTCACCAGGGGGCAGCTATGGCTACACCTTC. Its protein product is CASSPGGSYGYTF. The chain recombines TRBV6-5 with TRBJ1-2; 8 bases align to TRBD1. The CDR3 spans 13 residues. The germline gives CDR1 MNHEY, CDR2 SVGAGI. V gave up 8 bases and J gave up 4 bases; unmatched junction bases: 6.

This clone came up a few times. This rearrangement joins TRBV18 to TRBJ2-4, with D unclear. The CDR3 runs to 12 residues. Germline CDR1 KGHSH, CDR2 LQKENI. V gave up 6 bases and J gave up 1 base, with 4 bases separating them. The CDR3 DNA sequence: TGTGCCAGCTCGCGGGCCAAAAACATTCAGTACTTC. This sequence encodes CASSRAKNIQYF.

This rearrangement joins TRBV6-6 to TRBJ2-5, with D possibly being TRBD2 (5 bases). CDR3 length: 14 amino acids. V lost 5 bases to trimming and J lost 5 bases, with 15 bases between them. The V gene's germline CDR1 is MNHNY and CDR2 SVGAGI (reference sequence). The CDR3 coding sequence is TGTGCCAGCAGTAGACTCCTTGGCGGGGAGACCCAGTACTTC. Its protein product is CASSRLLGGETQYF.

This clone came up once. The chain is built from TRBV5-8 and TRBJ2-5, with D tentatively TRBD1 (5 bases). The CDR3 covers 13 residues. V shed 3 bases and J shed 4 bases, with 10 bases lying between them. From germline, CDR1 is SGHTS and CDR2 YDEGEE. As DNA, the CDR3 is TGTGCCAGCAGCTCCAGGGATAGAGAGACCCAGTACTTC. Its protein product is CASSSRDRETQYF.

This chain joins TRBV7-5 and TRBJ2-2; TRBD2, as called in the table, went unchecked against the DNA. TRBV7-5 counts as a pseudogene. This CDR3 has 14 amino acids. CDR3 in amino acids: CVRSLALETGELFF. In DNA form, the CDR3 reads TGTGTCAGAAGCTTAGCGCTAGAGACCGGGGAGCTGTTTTTT.

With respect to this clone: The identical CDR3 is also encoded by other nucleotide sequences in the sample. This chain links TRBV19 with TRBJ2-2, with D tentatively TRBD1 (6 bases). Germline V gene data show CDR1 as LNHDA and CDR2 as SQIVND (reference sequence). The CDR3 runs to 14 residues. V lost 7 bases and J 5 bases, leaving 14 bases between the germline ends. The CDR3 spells CASIWGQGTGELFF. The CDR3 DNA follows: TGTGCCAGTATATGGGGGCAGGGGACCGGGGAGCTGTTTTTT.